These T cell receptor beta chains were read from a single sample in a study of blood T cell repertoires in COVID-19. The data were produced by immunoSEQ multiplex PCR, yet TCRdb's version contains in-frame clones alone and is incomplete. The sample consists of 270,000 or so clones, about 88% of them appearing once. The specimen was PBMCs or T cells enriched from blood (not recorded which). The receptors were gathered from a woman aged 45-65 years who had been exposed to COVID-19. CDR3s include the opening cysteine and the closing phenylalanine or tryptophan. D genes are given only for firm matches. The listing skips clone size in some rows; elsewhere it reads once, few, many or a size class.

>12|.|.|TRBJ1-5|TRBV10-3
CAISESPEPQHF
TGTGCCATCAGTGAGTCCCCGGAGCCCCAGCATTTT
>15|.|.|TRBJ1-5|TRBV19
CASSILLGGSQPQHF
TGTGCCAGTAGTATCCTCCTAGGGGGAAGTCAGCCCCAGCATTTT
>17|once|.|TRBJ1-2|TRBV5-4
CASSPPYSQWINYGYTF
TGTGCCAGCAGCCCTCCTTACTCACAGTGGATAAACTATGGCTACACCTTC
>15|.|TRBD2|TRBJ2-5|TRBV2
CASSAAGAYQETQYF
TGTGCCAGCAGTGCAGCGGGGGCGTACCAAGAGACCCAGTACTTC
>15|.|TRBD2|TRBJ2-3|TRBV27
CASSFQLAGTDTQYF
TGTGCCAGCAGTTTCCAACTAGCGGGGACAGATACGCAGTATTTT
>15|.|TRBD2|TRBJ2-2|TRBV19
CASGSGGPRTGELFF
TGTGCCAGTGGTAGCGGGGGGCCCCGCACCGGGGAGCTGTTTTTT
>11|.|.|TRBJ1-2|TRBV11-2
CASSQGAEPAF
TGTGCCAGCAGCCAAGGAGCAGAACCCGCCTTC
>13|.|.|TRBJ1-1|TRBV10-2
CASSVFLNTEAFF
TGCGCCAGCAGTGTATTCCTAAACACTGAAGCTTTCTTT
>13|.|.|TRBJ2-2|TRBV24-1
CATRGGVTGELFF
TGTGCCACCCGAGGGGGAGTCACCGGGGAGCTGTTTTTT
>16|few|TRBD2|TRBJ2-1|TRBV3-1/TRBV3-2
CASSHRTSGGENEQFF
TGTGCCAGCAGCCATCGAACTAGCGGGGGGGAAAATGAGCAGTTCTTC
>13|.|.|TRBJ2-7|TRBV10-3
CAISGGLLSQQYF
TGTGCCATCAGTGGCGGACTTCTCAGCCAGCAGTACTTC
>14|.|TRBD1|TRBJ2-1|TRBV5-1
CASSSGTAHNEQFF
TGCGCCAGCAGCTCCGGGACAGCTCACAATGAGCAGTTCTTC